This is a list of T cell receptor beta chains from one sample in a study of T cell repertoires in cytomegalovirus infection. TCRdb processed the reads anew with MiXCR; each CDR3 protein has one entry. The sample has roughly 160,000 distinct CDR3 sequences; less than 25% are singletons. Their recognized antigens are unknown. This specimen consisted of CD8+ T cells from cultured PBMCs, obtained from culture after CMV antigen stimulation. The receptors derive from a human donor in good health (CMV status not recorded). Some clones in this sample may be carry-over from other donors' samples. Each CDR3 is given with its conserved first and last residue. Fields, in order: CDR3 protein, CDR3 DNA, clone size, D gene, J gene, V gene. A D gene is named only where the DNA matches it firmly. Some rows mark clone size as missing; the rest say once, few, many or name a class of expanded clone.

CDR3aa: CSVEGTEDYEQYF
CDR3nt: TGCAGCGTTGAAGGGACTGAAGACTACGAGCAGTACTTC
abundance: few
d_gene: NA
j_gene: TRBJ2-7
v_gene: TRBV29-1

CDR3aa: CASSSYGGYEQYF
CDR3nt: TGTGCCAGCAGCTCATACGGGGGCTACGAGCAGTACTTC
abundance: NA
d_gene: NA
j_gene: TRBJ2-7
v_gene: TRBV7-2

CDR3aa: CASSVAPVEDGYTF
CDR3nt: TGTGCCAGCAGTGTGGCTCCGGTCGAGGATGGCTACACCTTC
abundance: NA
d_gene: NA
j_gene: TRBJ1-2
v_gene: TRBV12-3/TRBV12-4

CDR3aa: CASSLVGQPEDTQYF
CDR3nt: TGTGCCAGCAGCTTAGTCGGGCAGCCAGAAGATACGCAGTATTTT
abundance: few
d_gene: NA
j_gene: TRBJ2-3
v_gene: TRBV7-2

CDR3aa: CASSTPGTSFGTQYF
CDR3nt: TGTGCCAGCAGCACCCCCGGGACTAGCTTTGGAACGCAGTATTTT
abundance: NA
d_gene: TRBD2
j_gene: TRBJ2-3
v_gene: TRBV5-6

CDR3aa: CASRGGAYNEQFF
CDR3nt: TGTGCCAGCAGGGGGGGGGCCTACAATGAGCAGTTCTTC
abundance: NA
d_gene: TRBD2
j_gene: TRBJ2-1
v_gene: TRBV27

CDR3aa: CASSLAGGISYNEQFF
CDR3nt: TGTGCCAGCAGCTTAGCGGGGGGAATCTCCTACAATGAGCAGTTCTTC
abundance: NA
d_gene: TRBD2
j_gene: TRBJ2-1
v_gene: TRBV11-2

CDR3aa: CSASGASETDTQYF
CDR3nt: TGCAGTGCTAGCGGGGCTTCGGAGACAGATACGCAGTATTTT
abundance: NA
d_gene: NA
j_gene: TRBJ2-3
v_gene: TRBV20-1

CDR3aa: CASSFFEGLAGGDTQYF
CDR3nt: TGTGCCAGCAGCTTTTTTGAAGGACTAGCGGGGGGAGATACGCAGTATTTT
abundance: NA
d_gene: TRBD2
j_gene: TRBJ2-3
v_gene: TRBV7-2

CDR3aa: CASSSPQSGGPYNEQFF
CDR3nt: TGTGCCAGCAGCTCGCCTCAGAGCGGGGGCCCCTACAATGAGCAGTTCTTC
abundance: few
d_gene: TRBD2
j_gene: TRBJ2-1
v_gene: TRBV7-6

CDR3aa: CASSLARDSLDEKLFF
CDR3nt: TGTGCCAGCAGCTTAGCTCGTGACAGCCTAGATGAAAAACTGTTTTTT
abundance: few
d_gene: NA
j_gene: TRBJ1-4
v_gene: TRBV7-9

CDR3aa: CASSLRDRVDYTF
CDR3nt: TGTGCCAGCAGCTTGCGGGACAGGGTCGACTACACCTTC
abundance: many
d_gene: TRBD1
j_gene: TRBJ1-2
v_gene: TRBV7-2

CDR3aa: CASSLGGQISYEQYF
CDR3nt: TGTGCCAGCAGCTTAGGGGGACAGATTTCCTACGAGCAGTACTTC
abundance: few
d_gene: TRBD1
j_gene: TRBJ2-7
v_gene: TRBV7-2

CDR3aa: CASSYSKQRWGEGENTEAFF
CDR3nt: TGTGCCAGCAGTTACTCGAAGCAACGGTGGGGTGAAGGTGAGAACACTGAAGCTTTCTTT
abundance: NA
d_gene: NA
j_gene: TRBJ1-1
v_gene: TRBV6-5

CDR3aa: CASRQQAGQVNSPLHF
CDR3nt: TGTGCCAGCAGACAACAGGCGGGACAGGTGAATTCACCCCTCCACTTT
abundance: NA
d_gene: TRBD1
j_gene: TRBJ1-6
v_gene: TRBV7-8

CDR3aa: CASSPPYSGNTIYF
CDR3nt: TGTGCCAGCAGCCCCCCGTACTCTGGAAACACCATATATTTT
abundance: few
d_gene: NA
j_gene: TRBJ1-3
v_gene: TRBV7-9

CDR3aa: CASSYQAPGAGKETQYF
CDR3nt: TGTGCCAGCAGTTATCAAGCCCCGGGGGCGGGTAAAGAGACCCAGTACTTC
abundance: NA
d_gene: NA
j_gene: TRBJ2-5
v_gene: TRBV6-9

CDR3aa: CASSLGGGGSISYNEQFF
CDR3nt: TGTGCCAGCAGCTTGGGTGGAGGGGGCTCGATCTCCTACAATGAGCAGTTCTTC
abundance: NA
d_gene: NA
j_gene: TRBJ2-1
v_gene: TRBV12-3/TRBV12-4

CDR3aa: CASSYRDSLGETQYF
CDR3nt: TGTGCCAGCAGCTACCGGGACTCCTTAGGGGAGACCCAGTACTTC
abundance: few
d_gene: NA
j_gene: TRBJ2-5
v_gene: TRBV7-2

CDR3aa: CASSPTGTGSPLHF
CDR3nt: TGTGCCAGCAGCCCGACAGGGACTGGCTCACCCCTCCACTTT
abundance: NA
d_gene: TRBD1
j_gene: TRBJ1-6
v_gene: TRBV12-3/TRBV12-4

CDR3aa: CASSGSGTHGEQFF
CDR3nt: TGCGCCAGCAGTGGCTCCGGGACTCATGGGGAGCAGTTCTTC
abundance: few
d_gene: NA
j_gene: TRBJ2-1
v_gene: TRBV10-2

CDR3aa: CASSQDLTDYEQYF
CDR3nt: TGCGCCAGCAGCCAAGATTTAACTGACTACGAGCAGTACTTC
abundance: NA
d_gene: NA
j_gene: TRBJ2-7
v_gene: TRBV4-3

CDR3aa: CASSLEDRTATDTQYF
CDR3nt: TGTGCCAGCAGCTTAGAGGATAGGACTGCCACAGATACGCAGTATTTT
abundance: few
d_gene: NA
j_gene: TRBJ2-3
v_gene: TRBV7-6

CDR3aa: CASSRTLRGALSPLHF
CDR3nt: TGTGCCAGCAGCCGGACCCTCAGGGGGGCGTTATCACCCCTCCACTTT
abundance: NA
d_gene: TRBD1
j_gene: TRBJ1-6
v_gene: TRBV7-9

CDR3aa: CASSVVGLPYNEQFF
CDR3nt: TGTGCCAGCAGCGTAGTGGGCCTTCCCTACAATGAGCAGTTCTTC
abundance: few
d_gene: NA
j_gene: TRBJ2-1
v_gene: TRBV9

CDR3aa: CASSLANPVTDTQYF
CDR3nt: TGTGCCAGCAGCTTGGCTAATCCTGTGACAGATACGCAGTATTTT
abundance: few
d_gene: NA
j_gene: TRBJ2-3
v_gene: TRBV7-9

CDR3aa: CASSSGRDYTSYNEQFF
CDR3nt: TGTGCCAGCAGCTCAGGACGGGACTATACCTCCTACAATGAGCAGTTCTTC
abundance: few
d_gene: TRBD2
j_gene: TRBJ2-1
v_gene: TRBV11-2

CDR3aa: CASRRDNSPLHF
CDR3nt: TGTGCCAGCAGACGGGATAATTCACCCCTCCACTTT
abundance: few
d_gene: NA
j_gene: TRBJ1-6
v_gene: TRBV7-9

CDR3aa: CASSLAGEYNEQFF
CDR3nt: TGTGCCAGCAGCTTGGCGGGGGAGTACAATGAGCAGTTCTTC
abundance: NA
d_gene: TRBD2
j_gene: TRBJ2-1
v_gene: TRBV11-2

CDR3aa: CASSYSTSTEAFF
CDR3nt: TGTGCCAGCAGTTACTCGACGAGCACTGAAGCTTTCTTT
abundance: NA
d_gene: NA
j_gene: TRBJ1-1
v_gene: TRBV6-5

CDR3aa: CASTTPRGEQYF
CDR3nt: TGTGCCAGCACTACCCCCAGGGGCGAGCAGTACTTC
abundance: NA
d_gene: NA
j_gene: TRBJ2-7
v_gene: TRBV6-2/TRBV6-3

CDR3aa: CASSERDILNTEAFF
CDR3nt: TGTGCCAGCAGTGAAAGGGACATCTTGAACACTGAAGCTTTCTTT
abundance: few
d_gene: NA
j_gene: TRBJ1-1
v_gene: TRBV6-1

CDR3aa: CASSEWGGSTDTQYF
CDR3nt: TGTGCCAGCAGTGAGTGGGGGGGGAGCACAGATACGCAGTATTTT
abundance: NA
d_gene: TRBD2
j_gene: TRBJ2-3
v_gene: TRBV6-1

CDR3aa: CASSLVRGPYNEQFF
CDR3nt: TGTGCCAGCAGCTTGGTGAGGGGGCCGTACAATGAGCAGTTCTTC
abundance: few
d_gene: TRBD1
j_gene: TRBJ2-1
v_gene: TRBV5-6

CDR3aa: CAAALTGFREQYF
CDR3nt: TGTGCCGCTGCATTGACAGGGTTCCGCGAGCAGTACTTC
abundance: NA
d_gene: TRBD1
j_gene: TRBJ2-7
v_gene: TRBV6-6

CDR3aa: CASIGQRLQNYGYTF
CDR3nt: TGTGCCAGCATTGGACAGCGACTTCAGAACTATGGCTACACCTTC
abundance: NA
d_gene: NA
j_gene: TRBJ1-2
v_gene: TRBV7-2

CDR3aa: CASRGPSSYEQYF
CDR3nt: TGTGCCAGCAGGGGCCCTAGCTCCTACGAGCAGTACTTC
abundance: NA
d_gene: NA
j_gene: TRBJ2-7
v_gene: TRBV28

CDR3aa: CASSTTLDERGNEQFF
CDR3nt: TGTGCCAGCAGCACAACCTTGGACGAGCGGGGCAATGAGCAGTTCTTC
abundance: many
d_gene: TRBD2
j_gene: TRBJ2-1
v_gene: TRBV7-6

CDR3aa: CASRSTSGYYNEQFF
CDR3nt: TGTGCCAGCAGAAGTACTAGCGGGTATTACAATGAGCAGTTCTTC
abundance: few
d_gene: TRBD2
j_gene: TRBJ2-1
v_gene: TRBV6-5

CDR3aa: CASSLNPTGSYEQYF
CDR3nt: TGTGCCAGCAGCTTAAACCCGACTGGCTCCTACGAGCAGTACTTC
abundance: few
d_gene: NA
j_gene: TRBJ2-7
v_gene: TRBV7-2

CDR3aa: CASSPLRTEAFF
CDR3nt: TGTGCCAGCAGCCCCCTCAGAACTGAAGCTTTCTTT
abundance: few
d_gene: NA
j_gene: TRBJ1-1
v_gene: TRBV7-6

CDR3aa: CASSSGFSYEQYF
CDR3nt: TGTGCCAGCAGTTCGGGGTTTTCTTACGAGCAGTACTTC
abundance: few
d_gene: NA
j_gene: TRBJ2-7
v_gene: TRBV12-3/TRBV12-4

CDR3aa: CASSLGQEVEKLFF
CDR3nt: TGTGCCAGCAGTTTGGGACAGGAGGTCGAAAAACTGTTTTTT
abundance: NA
d_gene: TRBD1
j_gene: TRBJ1-4
v_gene: TRBV12-3/TRBV12-4

CDR3aa: CASSPKGGTEMLNTEAFF
CDR3nt: TGTGCCAGCAGCCCTAAAGGGGGGACGGAAATGTTGAACACTGAAGCTTTCTTT
abundance: few
d_gene: NA
j_gene: TRBJ1-1
v_gene: TRBV7-9

CDR3aa: CSVVGSSYNEQFF
CDR3nt: TGCAGCGTCGTGGGGTCGTCCTACAATGAGCAGTTCTTC
abundance: few
d_gene: NA
j_gene: TRBJ2-1
v_gene: TRBV29-1